These 20 T cell receptor beta chains were all obtained from the same sample, sequenced in a study of blood T cell repertoires in COVID-19. Libraries were prepared by immunoSEQ multiplex PCR; TCRdb keeps only in-frame clonotypes and omits some of them. Here the sample spans fewer than 200,000 clones, about 85% being singletons. The sequenced material came from peripheral blood. The receptors derive from a man aged 55-75 years who had recovered from COVID-19.

The rearrangement uses TRBV12-5 and TRBJ1-2; TRBD1 is a possible D gene (5 bases). The CDR3 loop spans 14 amino acids. From germline, CDR1 is LGHNT and CDR2 FRNRAP. Trimming pared 2 bases from V and 5 bases from J, leaving 12 bases between. The chain's CDR3 is CASGLPRQTYGYTF. CDR3 nucleotide sequence: TGTGCTAGTGGTTTGCCCAGACAGACGTATGGCTACACCTTC. Full variable domain (remainder filled in from reference TRBV12-5 and TRBJ1-2): DARVTQTPRHKVTEMGQEVTMRCQPILGHNTVFWYRQTMMQGLELLAYFRNRAPLDDSGMPKDRFSAEMPDATLATLKIQPSEPRDSAVYFCASGLPRQTYGYTFGSGTRLTVV.

The V and J genes are TRBV19 and TRBJ2-1, with D unclear. The CDR3 has 14 amino acids. The ends were cut back, 5 bases at V and 7 bases at J, with 15 bases in the middle. The germline V gene encodes CDR1 LNHDA and CDR2 SQIVND (reference sequence). CDR3 protein: CASSPYTPVNEQFF. CDR3 sequence (DNA): TGTGCCAGTAGTCCATACACGCCAGTGAATGAGCAGTTCTTC.

The chain carries TRBV7-9 and TRBJ1-3, with 7 bases that match TRBD1. The CDR3 covers 15 residues. CDR1 and CDR2 from the germline V gene are SEHNR and FQNEAQ (reference sequence). The trim removed 3 bases at V and 0 bases at J, leaving 2 bases unmatched. The CDR3 region is CASSLGQHSGNTIYF. Here the CDR3 DNA reads TGTGCCAGCAGCTTGGGACAGCACTCTGGAAACACCATATATTTT.

The chain uses TRBV4-1 and TRBJ1-5; tentative D call: TRBD1 (6 bases). Germline V gives CDR1 MGHRA, CDR2 YSYEKL. The CDR3 extends over 13 amino acids. V lost 3 bases to trimming and J lost 9 bases, with 12 bases between them. Here the CDR3 DNA reads TGCGCCAGCAGCCAGGCTGGACAGTCGCCCCAGCATTTT. This sequence encodes CASSQAGQSPQHF.

The V call is TRBV7-9, the J call TRBJ1-4; no definite D call. CDR3 size: 16 residues. Germline lookup yields CDR1 SEHNR and CDR2 FQNEAQ (reference sequence). V was pared by 11 bases and J by 0 bases, with 19 bases between. The DNA for the CDR3 is TGTGCCGCGTATTCCGGGAATTCGTCAACTAATGAAAAACTGTTTTTT. The encoded protein is CAAYSGNSSTNEKLFF.

This clone appeared once. The chain couples TRBV27 to TRBJ1-1; weak D call: TRBD1 (6 bases). Per the germline V gene, CDR1 is MNHEY and CDR2 is SMNVEV (reference sequence). The CDR3 runs 14 residues. V shed 5 bases and J shed 1 base, with 11 bases lying between them. The CDR3 sequence is CASSPTGTNTEAFF. DNA of the CDR3: TGTGCCAGCAGTCCCACAGGGACGAACACTGAAGCTTTCTTT.

V usage is TRBV6-1 and J usage is TRBJ2-5; D is undetermined. Germline V CDR1 and CDR2: MNHNS, SASEGT. The CDR3 contains 15 residues. With 1 base removed from V and 1 base from J, the gap between germline ends came to 10 bases. The CDR3 sequence: CASSEEMNGQETQYF. As DNA, the CDR3 is TGTGCCAGCAGTGAAGAAATGAACGGCCAAGAGACCCAGTACTTC.

The genes are TRBV11-1 and TRBJ2-5; TRBD2 might be the D (5 bases). CDR1 and CDR2 (germline): SGHAT, FQDESV (reference sequence). The germline V and J ends were trimmed by 4 bases and 4 bases, with 13 bases remaining between them. This CDR3 contains 14 residues. CDR3 in DNA: TGTGCCAGCAGCTCCCCCTCTCGGGGAGAGACCCAGTACTTC. Its protein product is CASSSPSRGETQYF.

This rearrangement joins TRBV24-1 to TRBJ2-3; D call uncertain. Trimming cost V 9 bases and J 4 bases, with 13 bases left between them. The CDR3 sequence is 13 residues long. CDR1 and CDR2 from the germline V gene are KGHDR and SFDVKD. CDR3 sequence: CATESALSDTQYF. The CDR3, as DNA: TGTGCCACCGAAAGCGCGTTGTCAGATACGCAGTATTTT.

The genes are TRBV27 and TRBJ1-1, with D possibly TRBD1 on 5 matching bases. V lost 4 bases and J 11 bases, leaving 14 bases between the germline ends. The germline CDR1 and CDR2 sequences are MNHEY and SMNVEV (reference sequence). There are 12 residues in the CDR3. CDR3 loop: CASSSRTRAAFF. DNA for the CDR3: TGTGCCAGCAGTTCCAGGACACGGGCGGCTTTCTTT.

This rearrangement joins TRBV5-4 to TRBJ1-3; 7 bases line up with TRBD1. After removal of 2 bases from V and 0 bases from J, the junction contained 5 bases not matched to a gene. The CDR3 runs 16 residues. Germline V CDR1 and CDR2: SGHNT, YYREEE (reference sequence). The CDR3 region is CASSFKDRSSGNTIYF. CDR3 in DNA: TGTGCCAGCAGCTTCAAGGACAGGAGCTCTGGAAACACCATATATTTT.

The chain employs TRBV7-9 and TRBJ2-2; 10 nucleotides match TRBD1. The CDR3 sequence is 16 residues long. Germline lookup yields CDR1 SEHNR and CDR2 FQNEAQ (reference sequence). J was trimmed by 2 bases and V by 5 bases; bases with no gene match: 5. The CDR3 protein is CASSLGTGDNTGELFF. Written as DNA, the CDR3 is TGTGCCAGCAGCCTCGGGACAGGGGACAACACCGGGGAGCTGTTTTTT.

Concerning this clone itself: At one end, the junction sequence differs from germline, possibly due to a read error. J is TRBJ1-2 and V is TRBV29-1; tentatively, D is TRBD1 (6 bases). This CDR3 region has 11 residues. Germline V CDR1 and CDR2: SQVTM, ANQGSEA. The CDR3, as DNA: TGCAGCGTTAACAGGGATGAGGGCTACGCCTTC. Amino acid sequence: CSVNRDEGYAF.

The chain combines TRBV19 with TRBJ1-4; 7 bases map to TRBD1. Germline loops: CDR1 LNHDA, CDR2 SQIVND (reference sequence). Trimming cost V 4 bases and J 6 bases; bases outside gene matches: 5. The CDR3 is 14 residues long. The CDR3 here is CASSRGDSDEKLFF. As DNA, the CDR3 is TGTGCCAGTAGTAGGGGGGACAGCGATGAAAAACTGTTTTTT.

This clone was seen a few times. CDR3 bases: TGTGCCAGCAGTGACTTGGGACAGGGGGCTTGGGCCTATGGCTACACCTTC. This encodes CASSDLGQGAWAYGYTF. This sequence joins TRBV6-4 and TRBJ1-2; TRBD1 matches at 12 bases. The CDR3 covers 17 residues. Germline V lookup: CDR1 MRHNA, CDR2 SNTAGT. V dropped 1 base and J dropped 4; count of bases not matched to a gene: 7.

The chain combines TRBV7-3 with TRBJ1-2; D is perhaps TRBD1 (5 bases). This CDR3 has 14 residues. In germline, CDR1 is SGHTA, CDR2 FQGTGA. V lost 4 bases and J lost 5, with 14 bases in between. CDR3 sequence: CASSSGGKGYGYTF. The CDR3 nucleotides read TGTGCCAGCAGCTCCGGGGGAAAAGGATATGGCTACACCTTC.

The V gene is TRBV7-8, the J gene TRBJ2-2, with a possible D match to TRBD2 (5 bases). V was pared by 6 bases and J by 0 bases, with 11 bases between. The CDR3 is 15 residues long. Germline V lookup: CDR1 SGHVS, CDR2 FQNEAQ. The CDR3 sequence: CASRPSGTNTGELFF. The CDR3 bases are TGTGCCAGCAGGCCATCGGGGACGAACACCGGGGAGCTGTTTTTT.

The genes are TRBV6-5 and TRBJ1-3; D not resolved. Germline lookup yields CDR1 MNHEY and CDR2 SVGAGI. Trimming took 7 bases from V and 9 from J, leaving 16 bases between them. This CDR3 has 13 residues. The DNA for the CDR3 is TGTGCCAGCATGGCCGGGAATGTATTCACCATATATTTT. It codes for CASMAGNVFTIYF.

The chain joins TRBV5-4 to TRBJ2-5; 8 positions agree with TRBD2. The ends lost 0 bases at V and 9 bases at J; junction bases unmatched: 10. The CDR3 runs 15 residues. Per germline, CDR1 SGHNT and CDR2 YYREEE (reference sequence). CDR3 in amino acids: CASSLDASGWGAQYF. The CDR3 DNA sequence: TGTGCCAGCAGCTTGGACGCTAGCGGGTGGGGGGCCCAGTACTTC. The variable domain in full, completed from reference TRBV5-4 and TRBJ2-5, reads ETGVTQSPTHLIKTRGQQVTLRCSSQSGHNTVSWYQQALGQGPQFIFQYYREEENGRGNFPPRFSGLQFPNYSSELNVNALELDDSALYLCASSLDASGWGAQYFGPGTRLLVL.

As regards this clone: The identical CDR3 is also encoded by other nucleotide sequences in the sample. The chain carries TRBV3-1 (or the pseudogene TRBV3-2) and TRBJ2-7, with D unclear. The germline gives CDR1 LGHDT, CDR2 YNNKEL (reference sequence). The CDR3 covers 12 residues. Trimming left V 0 bases short and J 7 bases short, with 7 bases between. DNA of the CDR3: TGTGCCAGCAGCCAAGATGCCAGAGAGCAGTACTTC. Encoded protein: CASSQDAREQYF.